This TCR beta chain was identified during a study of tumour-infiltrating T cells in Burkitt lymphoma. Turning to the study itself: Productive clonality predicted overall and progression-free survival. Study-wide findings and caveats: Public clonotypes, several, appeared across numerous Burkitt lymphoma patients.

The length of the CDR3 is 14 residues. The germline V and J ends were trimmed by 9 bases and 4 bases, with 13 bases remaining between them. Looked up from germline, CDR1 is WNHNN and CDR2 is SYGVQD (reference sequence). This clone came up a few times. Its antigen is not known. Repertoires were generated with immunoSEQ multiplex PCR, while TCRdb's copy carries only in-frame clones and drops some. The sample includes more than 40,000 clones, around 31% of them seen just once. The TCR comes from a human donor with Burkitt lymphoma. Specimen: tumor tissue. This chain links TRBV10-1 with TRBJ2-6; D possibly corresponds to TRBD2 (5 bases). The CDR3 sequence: CASMDLGGANVLTF. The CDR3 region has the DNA TGCGCCAGTATGGACTTGGGCGGGGCCAACGTCCTGACTTTC.